This T cell receptor beta chain was recovered during a study of vaccination effects on CD4 cells after COVID-19. The CDR3 covers 13 residues. Trimming took 4 bases from V and 8 from J, leaving 14 bases between them. Germline CDR1 and CDR2: LGHDT and YNNKEL (reference sequence). As for this clone: Its antigen is unidentified.

Cells that had been cultured for roughly eleven days were the source of isolated CD4+ T cells. Two doses of BNT162b2 or mRNA-1273 vaccine were administered to participants. Sequenced by immunoSEQ multiplex PCR; TCRdb stores in-frame clones only, minus some. The sample gives about 57,000 clones, nearly 80% of which show up once; about 4.5% is in the top ten. This specimen consisted of CD4+ T cells from PBMCs cultured without peptide, obtained after COVID-19 vaccination. The sequence was obtained from a human donor who received a COVID-19 vaccine. The chain couples TRBV3-1 (or the pseudogene TRBV3-2) to TRBJ1-2, with D possibly being TRBD1 (6 bases). CDR3 region: CASSPYRAGGYTF. CDR3 DNA: TGTGCCAGCAGCCCTTACAGGGCTGGAGGCTACACCTTC.